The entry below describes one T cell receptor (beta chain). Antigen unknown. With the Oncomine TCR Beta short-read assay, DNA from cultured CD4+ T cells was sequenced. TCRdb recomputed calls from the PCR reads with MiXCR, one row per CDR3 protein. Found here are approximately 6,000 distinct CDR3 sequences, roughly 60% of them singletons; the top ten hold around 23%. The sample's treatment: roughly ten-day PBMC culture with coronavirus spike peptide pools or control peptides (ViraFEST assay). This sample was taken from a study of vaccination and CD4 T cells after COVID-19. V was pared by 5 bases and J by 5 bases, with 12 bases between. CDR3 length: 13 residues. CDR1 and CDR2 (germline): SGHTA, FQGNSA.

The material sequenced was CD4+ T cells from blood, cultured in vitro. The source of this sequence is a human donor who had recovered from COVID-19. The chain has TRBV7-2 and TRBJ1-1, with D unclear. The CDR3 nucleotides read TGTGCCAGCAGCCAACGTGCGGGAACTGAAGCTTTCTTT. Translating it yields CASSQRAGTEAFF.